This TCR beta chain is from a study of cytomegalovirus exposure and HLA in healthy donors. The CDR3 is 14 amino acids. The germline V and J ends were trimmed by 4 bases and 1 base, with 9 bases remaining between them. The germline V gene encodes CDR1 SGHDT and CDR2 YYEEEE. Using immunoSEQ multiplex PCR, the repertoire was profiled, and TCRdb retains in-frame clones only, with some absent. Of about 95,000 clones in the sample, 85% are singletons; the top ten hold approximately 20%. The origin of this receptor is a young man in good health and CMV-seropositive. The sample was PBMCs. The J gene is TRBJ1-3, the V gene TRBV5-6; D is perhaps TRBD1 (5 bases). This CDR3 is CASSLRGSGNTIYF. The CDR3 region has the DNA TGTGCCAGCAGCCTGCGGGGGTCTGGAAACACCATATATTTT.